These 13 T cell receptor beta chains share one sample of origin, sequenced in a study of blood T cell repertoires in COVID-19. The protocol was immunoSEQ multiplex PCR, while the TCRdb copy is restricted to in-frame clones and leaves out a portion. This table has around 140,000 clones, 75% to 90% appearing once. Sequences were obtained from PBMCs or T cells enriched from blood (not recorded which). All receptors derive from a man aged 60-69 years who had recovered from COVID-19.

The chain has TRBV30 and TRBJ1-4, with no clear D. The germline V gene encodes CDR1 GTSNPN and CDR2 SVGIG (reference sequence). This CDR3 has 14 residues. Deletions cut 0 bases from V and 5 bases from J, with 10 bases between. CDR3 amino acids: CAWSVLGFNEKLFF. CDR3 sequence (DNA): TGTGCCTGGAGTGTACTCGGGTTCAATGAAAAACTGTTTTTT.

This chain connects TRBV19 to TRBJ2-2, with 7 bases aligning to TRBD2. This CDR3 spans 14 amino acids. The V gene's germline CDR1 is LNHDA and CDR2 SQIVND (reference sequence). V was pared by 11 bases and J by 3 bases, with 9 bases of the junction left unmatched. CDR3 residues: CACGGLRDTGELFF. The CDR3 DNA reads TGTGCCTGCGGGGGACTGCGCGACACCGGGGAGCTGTTTTTT.

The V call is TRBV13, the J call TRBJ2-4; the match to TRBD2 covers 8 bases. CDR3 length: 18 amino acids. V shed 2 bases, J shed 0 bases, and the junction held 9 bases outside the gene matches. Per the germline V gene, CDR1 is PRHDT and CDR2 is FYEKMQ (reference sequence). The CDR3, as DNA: TGTGCCAGCAGCTTATCTAAGCGGGGGACCTTAGCCAAAAACATTCAGTACTTC. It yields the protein CASSLSKRGTLAKNIQYF.

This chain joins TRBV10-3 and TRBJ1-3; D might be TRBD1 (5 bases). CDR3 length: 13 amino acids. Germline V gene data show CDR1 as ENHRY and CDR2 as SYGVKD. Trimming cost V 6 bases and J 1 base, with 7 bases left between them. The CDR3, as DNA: TGTGCCATCAGAGACAGTTCTGGAAACACCATATATTTT. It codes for CAIRDSSGNTIYF.

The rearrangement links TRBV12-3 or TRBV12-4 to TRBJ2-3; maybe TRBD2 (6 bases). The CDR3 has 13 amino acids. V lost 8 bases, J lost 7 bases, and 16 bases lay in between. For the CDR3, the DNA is TGTGCCAGCTATCGGTTGGCGGGGCATACGCAGTATTTT. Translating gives CASYRLAGHTQYF.

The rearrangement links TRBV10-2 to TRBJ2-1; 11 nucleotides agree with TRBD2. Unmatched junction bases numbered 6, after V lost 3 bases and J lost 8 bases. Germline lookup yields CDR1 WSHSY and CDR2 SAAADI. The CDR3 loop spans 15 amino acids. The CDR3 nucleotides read TGCGCCAGCAGTGAACCTAGCGGGAGGAAATATGAGCAGTTCTTC. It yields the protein CASSEPSGRKYEQFF.

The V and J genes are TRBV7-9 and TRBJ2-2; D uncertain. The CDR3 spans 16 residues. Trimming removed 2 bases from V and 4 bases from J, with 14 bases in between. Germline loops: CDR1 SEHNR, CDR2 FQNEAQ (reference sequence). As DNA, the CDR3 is TGTGCCAGCAGCTTACGGGTAGCTCGGAGCACCGGGGAGCTGTTTTTT. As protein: CASSLRVARSTGELFF.

The CDR3 DNA is TGTGCCAGCAGTTTAGTAGCTTACAATGAGCAGTTCTTC. Protein: CASSLVAYNEQFF. The gene calls are TRBV28 and TRBJ2-1; D remains unclear. Trimming took 2 bases from V and 4 from J, leaving 6 bases between them. CDR3 length equals 13 residues. Germline CDR1 reads MDHEN; CDR2 reads SYDVKM.

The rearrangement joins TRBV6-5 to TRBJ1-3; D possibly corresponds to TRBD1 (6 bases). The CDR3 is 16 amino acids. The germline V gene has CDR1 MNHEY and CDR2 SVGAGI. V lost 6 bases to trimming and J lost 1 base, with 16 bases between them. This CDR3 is CASSYDQGLSGNTIYF. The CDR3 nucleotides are TGTGCCAGCAGCTACGACCAGGGGTTGTCTGGAAACACCATATATTTT.

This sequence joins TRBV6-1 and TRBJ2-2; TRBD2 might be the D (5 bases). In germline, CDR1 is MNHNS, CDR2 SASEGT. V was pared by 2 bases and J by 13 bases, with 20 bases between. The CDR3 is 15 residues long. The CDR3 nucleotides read TGTGCCAGCAGTGAATCTTCGACACCGCGGGCCCCGCTGTTTTTT. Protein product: CASSESSTPRAPLFF.

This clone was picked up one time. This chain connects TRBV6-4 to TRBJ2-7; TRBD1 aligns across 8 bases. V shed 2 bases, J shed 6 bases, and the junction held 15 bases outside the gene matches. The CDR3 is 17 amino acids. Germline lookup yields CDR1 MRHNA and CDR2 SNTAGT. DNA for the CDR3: TGTGCCAGCAGTGACCCTGCTGTCTGGGACAGGCCCTTCGAGCAGTACTTC. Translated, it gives CASSDPAVWDRPFEQYF.

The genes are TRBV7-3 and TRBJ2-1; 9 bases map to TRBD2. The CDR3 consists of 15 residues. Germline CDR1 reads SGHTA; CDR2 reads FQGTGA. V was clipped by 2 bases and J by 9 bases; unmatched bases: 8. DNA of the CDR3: TGTGCCAGCAGCTTATTTAGCGGGAGTTCCGTTGAGCAGTTCTTC. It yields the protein CASSLFSGSSVEQFF.

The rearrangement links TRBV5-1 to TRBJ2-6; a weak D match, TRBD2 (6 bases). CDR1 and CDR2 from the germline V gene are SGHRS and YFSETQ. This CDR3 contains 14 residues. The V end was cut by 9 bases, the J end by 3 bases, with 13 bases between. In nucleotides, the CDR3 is TGCGCCACCCGGTCGGGGGTTGGGGCCAACGTCCTGACTTTC. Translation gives CATRSGVGANVLTF.